This T cell receptor (beta chain) was identified in a study of cytomegalovirus exposure and HLA in healthy donors. Study-level findings and limits: It was only CMV serostatus that was available as immune exposure information. The study labeled 164 TCR beta chains cytomegalovirus-associated.

The CDR3 runs to 12 residues. The V and J ends lost 5 bases and 4 bases respectively, with 7 bases between them. The germline V gene has CDR1 WNHNN and CDR2 SYGVQD (reference sequence). In the PCR, 60 Vbeta and 13 Jbeta primers were used. The assay was immunoSEQ multiplex PCR, and TCRdb's table has in-frame clones only and misses some. Of about 160,000 clones in the sample, 80% to 85% were seen once. This clone occurred a few times. Its antigen is unidentified. Unrecorded immune exposure was likely among donors, who were nominally healthy when sampled. Material for sequencing was PBMCs. This chain connects TRBV10-1 to TRBJ2-3; weak D call: TRBD1 (5 bases). The sequence was collected from a woman aged 18 to 35 in good health and CMV-seronegative. The CDR3 region has the DNA TGCGCCAGCAGTCAGGGCCCAGATACGCAGTATTTT. Translated, it gives CASSQGPDTQYF.